One and the same sample provided the 18 T cell receptor beta chains below, sequenced in a study of cytomegalovirus exposure and HLA in healthy donors. The PCR contained 60 Vbeta and 13 Jbeta primers. Using immunoSEQ multiplex PCR, the repertoire was profiled, and TCRdb retains in-frame clones only, with some absent. The data contain about 190,000 clones, roughly 81% of them singletons. The sample was PBMCs. These receptor sequences come from a woman aged 25 to 39 in good health and CMV-seropositive.

Here the CDR3 DNA reads TGTGCCAGCAGCTTGAGCGGAATCCTTACCCAGCGGGCCACCTACGAGCAGTACTTC. Its translation is CASSLSGILTQRATYEQYF. The genes are TRBV5-6 and TRBJ2-5; D possibly corresponds to TRBD2 (6 bases). Judging by the DNA end, TRBJ2-7 fits better; the J call may be wrong. Germline V gene data show CDR1 as SGHDT and CDR2 as YYEEEE. The CDR3 consists of 19 residues.

This chain joins TRBV6-1 and TRBJ2-7; tentative D call: TRBD2 (6 bases). CDR3 length: 18 amino acids. Trimming removed 0 bases at V and 4 bases at J, with 22 bases between. Looked up from germline, CDR1 is MNHNS and CDR2 is SASEGT. The CDR3 sequence: CASSEARDWGRLTYEQYF. In DNA form, the CDR3 reads TGTGCCAGCAGTGAAGCCCGGGACTGGGGACGGCTAACTTACGAGCAGTACTTC.

V gene TRBV14 combines with J gene TRBJ1-1, with D maybe TRBD1 (6 bases). The germline V gene encodes CDR1 SGHDN and CDR2 FVKESK. V was cut by 0 bases and J by 1 base, with 21 bases left in between. The CDR3 is 19 amino acids. The CDR3 is CASSQDTLPNNRENTEAFF. Here the CDR3 DNA reads TGTGCCAGCAGCCAAGACACACTCCCGAACAACAGGGAGAACACTGAAGCTTTCTTT.

J is TRBJ2-3 and V is TRBV5-4, with TRBD1 identical over 12 bases. The CDR3 sequence is 16 residues long. J lost 9 bases, V lost 4 bases, and 12 bases had no gene match. The germline V gene encodes CDR1 SGHNT and CDR2 YYREEE (reference sequence). This CDR3 is CASSILTGQGAETQYF. The CDR3 DNA follows: TGTGCCAGCAGCATACTCACGGGACAGGGGGCGGAGACGCAGTATTTT.

The CDR3 sequence is CASSMTSGNTGELFF. DNA for the CDR3: TGCGCCAGCAGCATGACTAGCGGTAACACCGGGGAGCTGTTTTTT. The chain is built from TRBV5-1 and TRBJ2-2; TRBD2 matches 9 bases. CDR1 SGHRS and CDR2 YFSETQ come from the germline V gene. Trimming cost V 4 bases and J 2 bases; bases outside gene matches: 3. The CDR3 runs 15 residues.

The CDR3 DNA reads as TGTGCCAGCAGTTCGCTAAAGCAGTACTTC. Protein product: CASSSLKQYF. The chain recombines TRBV28 with TRBJ2-7; D is undetermined. Per the germline V gene, CDR1 is MDHEN and CDR2 is SYDVKM. The CDR3 runs 10 residues. V lost 4 bases, J lost 8 bases, and 6 bases lay in between. Full variable domain (remainder filled in from reference TRBV28 and TRBJ2-7): DVKVTQSSRYLVKRTGEKVFLECVQDMDHENMFWYRQDPGLGLRLIYFSYDVKMKEKGDIPEGYSVSREKKERFSLILESASTNQTSMYLCASSSLKQYFGPGTRLTVT.

The chain uses TRBV5-1 and TRBJ2-3, with 7 nucleotides matching TRBD1. The junction had 11 bases not matched to a gene; V was cut back by 1 base and J by 3 bases. Germline loops: CDR1 SGHRS, CDR2 YFSETQ. The CDR3 extends over 17 amino acids. The CDR3 nucleotides read TGCGCCAGCAGCTTGAATGGGGGAAACAGGGGAACAGATACGCAGTATTTT. Translation gives CASSLNGGNRGTDTQYF.

This clone was seen once. The chain uses TRBV6-4 and TRBJ2-3; no reliable D call. Germline CDR1 and CDR2: MRHNA and SNTAGT. V was shortened by 4 bases and J by 1 base, with 6 bases between the two germline ends. This CDR3 comprises 13 residues. CDR3 DNA: TGTGCCAGCAGTGTTGAGGGCACAGATACGCAGTATTTT. Amino acid sequence: CASSVEGTDTQYF.

This rearrangement joins TRBV13 to TRBJ1-3; TRBD1 is a possible D gene (6 bases). Per germline, CDR1 PRHDT and CDR2 FYEKMQ (reference sequence). The CDR3 runs 15 residues. V was cut by 5 bases and J by 2 bases, with 13 bases left in between. The CDR3 DNA sequence: TGTGCCAGCAGCGCATGGACAGTTGCTGGAAACACCATATATTTT. It is translated as CASSAWTVAGNTIYF.

V usage is TRBV6-5 and J usage is TRBJ2-1; D perhaps matches TRBD2 (6 bases). The CDR3 is 15 amino acids. The germline gives CDR1 MNHEY, CDR2 SVGAGI. V dropped 5 bases and J dropped 8 bases, with 19 bases sitting between them. Written as DNA, the CDR3 is TGTGCCAGCAGTCACCGGGAAGCGGGTTCGGATGAGCAGTTCTTC. It is translated as CASSHREAGSDEQFF.

The chain employs TRBV11-2 and TRBJ1-5; TRBD1 agrees at 7 bases. V shed 3 bases and J 6 bases; nucleotides not matched to a gene: 8. The CDR3 runs 15 residues. The V gene's germline CDR1 is SGHAT and CDR2 FQNNGV. The DNA of the CDR3 is TGTGCCAGCAGCTTGGGTAGGGGGCGCGTTCAGCCCCAGCATTTT. Translating gives CASSLGRGRVQPQHF.

The V gene is TRBV4-2, the J gene TRBJ2-2, with D possibly being TRBD2 (5 bases). Germline values: CDR1 LGHNA, CDR2 YNFKEQ. Deletions cut 0 bases from V and 0 bases from J, with 8 bases between. The CDR3 has 16 residues. The CDR3 DNA is TGTGCCAGCAGCCAAGATCCTAGCCCGAACACCGGGGAGCTGTTTTTT. Translating gives CASSQDPSPNTGELFF.

The chain joins TRBV28 to TRBJ1-5, with unresolved D. This CDR3 comprises 14 residues. Between the trimmed V and J ends, which lost 10 bases and 0 bases, there was a span of 13 bases. Germline loops: CDR1 MDHEN, CDR2 SYDVKM. The CDR3 DNA reads TGTGCCACATGCTCCATCTATAGCAATCAGCCCCAGCATTTT. Its translation is CATCSIYSNQPQHF.

The V and J genes are TRBV5-4 and TRBJ2-1, with 9 bases identical to TRBD1. CDR3 length: 17 amino acids. V was pared by 7 bases and J by 0 bases, with 11 bases of the junction left unmatched. Germline assignment: CDR1 SGHNT and CDR2 YYREEE (reference sequence). Here the CDR3 DNA reads TGTGCCAGCTTTAGGGACAGGGACAAGAGCTCCTACAATGAGCAGTTCTTC. Translating it yields CASFRDRDKSSYNEQFF.

This chain connects TRBV28 to TRBJ1-4; 8 positions match TRBD1. The germline CDR1 and CDR2 sequences are MDHEN and SYDVKM. Trimming cost V 5 bases and J 6 bases; bases outside gene matches: 5. CDR3 length: 14 residues. The CDR3 loop reads CASSPTGGDEKLFF. As DNA, the CDR3 is TGTGCCAGCAGTCCTACAGGGGGGGATGAAAAACTGTTTTTT.

This sequence joins TRBV4-1 and TRBJ2-5, with a weak D call TRBD1 (5 bases). Trimming pared 8 bases from V and 5 bases from J, leaving 9 bases between. CDR3 length: 11 amino acids. Germline loops: CDR1 MGHRA, CDR2 YSYEKL. CDR3 protein: CASSKGETQYF. CDR3 coding DNA: TGCGCCAGCTCCAAGGGGGAGACCCAGTACTTC.

This chain connects TRBV5-4 to TRBJ2-1; the match to TRBD2 covers 11 bases. Germline assignment: CDR1 SGHNT and CDR2 YYREEE (reference sequence). The trim removed 4 bases at V and 1 base at J, leaving 7 bases unmatched. This CDR3 is built from 17 residues. As DNA, the CDR3 is TGTGCCAGCAGCGCGCCGACTAGCGGGATTTCCTACAATGAGCAGTTCTTC. Translating it yields CASSAPTSGISYNEQFF.

This clone was seen only once. The V gene is TRBV6-1, the J gene TRBJ2-5; D might be TRBD2 (5 bases). The germline CDR1 and CDR2 sequences are MNHNS and SASEGT. Between the trimmed V and J ends, which lost 8 bases and 6 bases, there was a span of 13 bases. The CDR3 is 12 residues long. The CDR3 protein is CASEGPPQTQYF. CDR3 bases: TGTGCCAGCGAGGGCCCACCTCAGACCCAGTACTTC.